This T cell receptor (beta chain) was retrieved from a study of T-cell reconstitution after alpha-beta-depleted transplantation in children. Germline-derived CDR1 and CDR2 are DFQATT and SNEGSKA (reference sequence). This CDR3 has 14 residues. Trimming removed 1 base from V and 7 bases from J, with 16 bases in between. It was with unique molecular identifiers that the TCRbeta library was prepared. TCRdb recomputed calls from the PCR reads with MiXCR, one row per CDR3 protein. In the table there are roughly 590,000 distinct CDR3 sequences, about 15% of which are singletons. This clonotype was observed many times.

The sample in question was PBMCs from the stem cell graft donor, obtained from the stem cell graft. The sequence was obtained from a human donor who donated a stem cell graft to a child with acute myeloid leukemia. The chain employs TRBV20-1 and TRBJ1-1; maybe TRBD1 (6 bases). This CDR3 is CSARAGGQFGEAFF. As DNA, the CDR3 is TGCAGTGCTAGAGCAGGAGGACAGTTTGGTGAAGCTTTCTTT.